This T cell receptor beta chain was observed in a study of CD8+ T cells in alopecia areata. Findings and caveats of the study: Shared TCR sequences were less clear between patients than in mice, possibly partly from HLA diversity. Clonality exceeded that of normal scalp in lesional scalp, most notably in alopecia totalis/universalis.

This CDR3 has 12 amino acids. CDR1 is SGDLS and CDR2 is YYNGEE in the germline V gene. V was shortened by 0 bases and J by 7 bases, with 5 bases between the two germline ends. Investigators isolated RNA and reverse transcribed it into cDNA to act as the sequencing template. Measured with immunoSEQ multiplex PCR; TCRdb has only the in-frame clones, and not every one. The sample has about 110,000 clones; roughly 60% are singletons. Comments on this clone: Its matching antigen is unknown.

The sample was CD8+ T cells sorted from blood. The chain couples TRBV9 to TRBJ2-1, with unresolved D. The sequence was obtained from a human donor in good health. CDR3 protein: CASSVVPNEQFF. DNA of the CDR3: TGTGCCAGCAGCGTAGTTCCGAATGAGCAGTTCTTC.